This T cell receptor beta chain was found in a study of blood T cell repertoires in COVID-19. Study context: Samples of COVID-19 (acute and convalescent) were obtained from the United States, Italy and Spain. Sources were T cells, B-cell-depleted T cells, or PBMCs; the material itself was cDNA or gDNA.

The V gene's germline CDR1 is MNHEY and CDR2 SVGAGI. V was shortened by 7 bases and J by 6 bases, with 15 bases between the two germline ends. There are 13 residues in the CDR3. In the original workflow: From reference gene primer amplification, estimates of nucleated cell counts were derived. Clones were read by immunoSEQ multiplex PCR, and TCRdb kept only the in-frame ones, dropping some. The V and J calls and clone size are taken from that table; D and trimming were inferred from the DNA. The table includes some 130,000 clones, about 80% detected once. The sequenced sample was peripheral blood. The TCR originated in a human donor in a cohort sampled during active COVID-19. The chain links TRBV6-5 to TRBJ1-2; D might be TRBD1 (6 bases). The CDR3 bases are TGTGCCAGCACCGACAGGACAAACGATGGCTACACCTTC. Translation: CASTDRTNDGYTF.